This record covers a single T cell receptor beta chain. The data belong to a study of TIL therapy for anti-PD-1-resistant metastatic lung cancer. The libraries were made with immunoSEQ v3. Each library reached some 2.1 million read pairs, or roughly 5-6 million at deep level. Only in-frame clones appear in the TCRdb table, and some are missing; sequencing was by immunoSEQ multiplex PCR. The profile shows about 6,300 clones, about 66% of them singletons. Time point denoted: pre-treatment sample, taken before nivolumab and TIL therapy. Pleural nodules or supraclavicular lymph nodes made up most of the excised metastases sampled. The sequence derives from a person between 30 and 80 years old with non-small cell lung cancer. The starting material was tumor tissue, obtained at baseline.

This CDR3 is CASSLQENQPQHF. Written as DNA, the CDR3 is TGCGCCAGCAGCCTCCAGGAAAATCAGCCCCAGCATTTT. The chain has TRBV4-3 and TRBJ1-5; no definite D call. Per germline, CDR1 LGHNA and CDR2 YSLEER. Trimming removed 4 bases from V and 4 bases from J, with 8 bases in between. The CDR3 has 13 residues.